This T cell receptor (beta chain) appears in the sequencing data of a study of shared clonotypes between healthy human individuals. The data were produced by immunoSEQ multiplex PCR, yet TCRdb's version contains in-frame clones alone and is incomplete. There are 2 million to 2.5 million clones in the sample; just over 90% occur only once, and 0.35% to 0.45% lies in the top ten. CDR3 length: 15 residues. The germline V gene has CDR1 MRHNA and CDR2 SNTAGT. The V and J ends lost 8 bases and 6 bases, in that order; junction bases with no gene match: 13. The TCR comes from a man aged 18 to 29 in good health. Some clones in this sample may be carry-over from other donors' samples. Material: naive CD4+ T cells from PBMCs. Regarding subset: CD45RA+ positively selected. The chain is built from TRBV6-4 and TRBJ2-3, with TRBD2 matching over 8 bases. The CDR3 region has the DNA TGTGCCAGCCAACGGGCAGCGGGAGATTGGGATACGCAGTATTTT. Translation: CASQRAAGDWDTQYF.